This is a list of T cell receptor beta chains from one sample in a study of blood T cells in healthy people across ages. TCRdb analysed the 5' RACE reads with MiXCR anew, one entry per CDR3 protein. The sample holds about 780,000 distinct CDR3 sequences, about 46% seen once. The sample comprised blood. The receptors come from a man older than 75 in good health. Both conserved end residues are part of each CDR3. The D gene is left open where the match is weak. The size of a clone is reported for some rows only, either as once, few or many, or as a class for expanded clones.

size	V	D	J	CDR3	DNA
NA	TRBV7-2	NA	TRBJ2-7	CASSLDSWNGEQYF	TGTGCCAGCAGCCTGGACTCCTGGAATGGCGAGCAGTACTTC
NA	TRBV3-1	NA	TRBJ2-1	CASTALANNEQFF	TGTGCCAGCACAGCGCTGGCGAACAATGAGCAGTTCTTC
NA	TRBV30	NA	TRBJ2-7	CAWSVGRGGNEQYF	TGTGCCTGGAGTGTAGGTAGGGGAGGAAACGAGCAGTACTTC
NA	TRBV6-2/TRBV6-3	TRBD2	TRBJ2-1	CASSYSGRGGLDEQFF	TGTGCCAGCAGTTACTCGGGTCGGGGGGGCCTCGATGAGCAGTTCTTC
NA	TRBV20-1	NA	TRBJ2-1	CSASSGNEQFF	TGCAGTGCTAGCTCCGGGAATGAGCAGTTCTTC
NA	TRBV5-8	NA	TRBJ2-5	CASSPGQTQETQYF	TGTGCCAGCAGCCCTGGACAGACTCAAGAGACCCAGTACTTC
NA	TRBV28	TRBD1	TRBJ2-3	CASRTGVLTDTQYF	TGTGCCAGCAGGACAGGGGTCCTTACAGATACGCAGTATTTT
NA	TRBV7-9	NA	TRBJ2-7	CASSLTTTYEQYF	TGTGCCAGCAGCTTAACAACTACCTACGAGCAGTACTTC
NA	TRBV3-1	NA	TRBJ1-1	CASSQDLGGTTEAFF	TGTGCCAGCAGCCAAGATTTGGGTGGGACCACTGAAGCTTTCTTT
NA	TRBV7-2	NA	TRBJ2-7	CTSSVLEAPYEQYF	TGTACCAGCAGCGTACTAGAGGCCCCCTACGAGCAGTACTTC
few	TRBV2	TRBD1	TRBJ2-3	CASSRDRGQDTQYF	TGTGCCAGCTCCCGGGACAGGGGGCAAGATACGCAGTATTTT
NA	TRBV4-3	TRBD2	TRBJ2-3	CACSLLPAGVSTDTQYF	TGCGCCTGCAGCCTCCTACCAGCGGGGGTCTCCACAGATACGCAGTATTTT
NA	TRBV5-1	NA	TRBJ2-7	CASSLASQIHEQYF	TGCGCCAGCAGCTTGGCTAGCCAGATCCACGAGCAGTACTTC
NA	TRBV2	NA	TRBJ2-1	CASSEWAGLSYNEQFF	TGTGCCAGCAGTGAGTGGGCGGGACTCTCCTACAATGAGCAGTTCTTC
NA	TRBV3-1	NA	TRBJ2-7	CASSQGRRAHEQYF	TGTGCCAGCAGCCAAGGAAGGAGGGCCCACGAGCAGTACTTC
NA	TRBV28	TRBD1	TRBJ2-7	CASRPSSRDRVHEQYF	TGTGCCAGCAGGCCCTCCTCCCGGGACAGGGTCCACGAGCAGTACTTC
NA	TRBV20-1	TRBD2	TRBJ2-1	CSARGGTRMNEQFF	TGCAGTGCTAGGGGGGGGACTAGAATGAATGAGCAGTTCTTC
NA	TRBV25-1	NA	TRBJ1-2	CASSNLAGANGYTF	TGTGCCAGCAGTAACCTAGCGGGCGCGAATGGCTACACCTTC
few	TRBV20-1	TRBD1	TRBJ2-7	CSAEGGRGPFSYEQYF	TGCAGTGCTGAGGGGGGCAGGGGGCCTTTTTCCTACGAGCAGTACTTC
NA	TRBV29-1	TRBD2	TRBJ2-7	CSVGPRREGSYNEQYF	TGCAGCGTCGGACCGCGTCGGGAGGGCTCCTACAATGAGCAGTACTTC
many	TRBV4-1	TRBD2	TRBJ2-1	CASSSASGSYNEQFF	TGCGCCAGCAGCTCAGCTAGCGGCTCCTACAATGAGCAGTTCTTC
NA	TRBV20-1	TRBD2	TRBJ2-1	CSATVLGGSSYNEQFF	TGCAGTGCTACGGTCTTAGGCGGGAGCTCCTACAATGAGCAGTTCTTC
few	TRBV24-1	NA	TRBJ1-2	CATSDSGRDYGYTF	TGTGCCACCAGTGACTCGGGACGAGACTATGGCTACACCTTC
many	TRBV11-1	TRBD1	TRBJ2-5	CASSRDRGETQYF	TGTGCCAGCAGCCGCGACAGGGGAGAGACCCAGTACTTC
few	TRBV25-1	NA	TRBJ2-1	CASSAPEQHNEQFF	TGTGCCAGCAGTGCTCCTGAGCAGCACAATGAGCAGTTCTTC
NA	TRBV5-1	TRBD2	TRBJ2-5	CASREGLAGETQYF	TGCGCCAGCAGGGAAGGACTAGCGGGAGAGACCCAGTACTTC
NA	TRBV12-3/TRBV12-4	NA	TRBJ2-7	CASSQRTGTGGSVEQYF	TGTGCCAGCAGTCAACGAACCGGGACTGGCGGCTCCGTCGAGCAGTACTTC
NA	TRBV20-1	TRBD2	TRBJ2-1	CSAPLAGGLYNEQFF	TGCAGTGCCCCACTAGCGGGGGGACTATACAATGAGCAGTTCTTC
few	TRBV5-1	TRBD2	TRBJ2-1	CASSLTGGLAGGLFVNEQFF	TGCGCCAGCAGCTTGACGGGGGGACTTGCGGGAGGCCTGTTCGTTAATGAGCAGTTCTTC
few	TRBV29-1	NA	TRBJ2-7	CSVARVGFPYEQYF	TGCAGCGTCGCCCGGGTGGGCTTTCCCTACGAGCAGTACTTC
few	TRBV11-1	TRBD2	TRBJ2-1	CASTDLVAGVSDEQFF	TGTGCCAGCACCGATCTGGTAGCGGGAGTGTCGGATGAGCAGTTCTTC
many	TRBV7-9	NA	TRBJ2-3	CASSSPGTFTDTQYF	TGTGCCAGCAGCTCCCCCGGGACATTCACAGATACGCAGTATTTT